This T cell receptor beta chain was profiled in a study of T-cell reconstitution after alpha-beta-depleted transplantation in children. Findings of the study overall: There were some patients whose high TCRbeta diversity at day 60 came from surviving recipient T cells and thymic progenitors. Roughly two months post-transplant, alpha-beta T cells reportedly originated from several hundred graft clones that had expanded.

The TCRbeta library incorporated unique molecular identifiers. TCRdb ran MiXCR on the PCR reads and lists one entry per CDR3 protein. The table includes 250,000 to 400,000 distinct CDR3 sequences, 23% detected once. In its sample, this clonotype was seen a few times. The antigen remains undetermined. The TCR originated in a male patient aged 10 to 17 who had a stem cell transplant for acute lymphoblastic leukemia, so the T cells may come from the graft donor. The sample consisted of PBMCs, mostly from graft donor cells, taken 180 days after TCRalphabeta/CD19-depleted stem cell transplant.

CDR3 protein: CASSLDSSSGSLETQYF. In DNA form, the CDR3 reads TGTGCCAGCAGCTTAGACAGTTCTAGCGGGAGTTTAGAGACCCAGTACTTC. The chain uses TRBV7-7 and TRBJ2-5; the match to TRBD2 covers 10 bases. This CDR3 spans 17 amino acids. With 1 base clipped from V and 4 bases from J, the junction kept 9 bases outside the gene matches. Germline V gives CDR1 SSHAT, CDR2 FNYEAQ (reference sequence). Variable domain in full (rest from reference TRBV7-7 and TRBJ2-5): GAGVSQSPRYKVTKRGQDVTLRCDPISSHATLYWYQQALGQGPEFLTYFNYEAQPDKSGLPSDRFSAERPEGSISTLTIQRTEQRDSAMYRCASSLDSSSGSLETQYFGPGTRLLVL.